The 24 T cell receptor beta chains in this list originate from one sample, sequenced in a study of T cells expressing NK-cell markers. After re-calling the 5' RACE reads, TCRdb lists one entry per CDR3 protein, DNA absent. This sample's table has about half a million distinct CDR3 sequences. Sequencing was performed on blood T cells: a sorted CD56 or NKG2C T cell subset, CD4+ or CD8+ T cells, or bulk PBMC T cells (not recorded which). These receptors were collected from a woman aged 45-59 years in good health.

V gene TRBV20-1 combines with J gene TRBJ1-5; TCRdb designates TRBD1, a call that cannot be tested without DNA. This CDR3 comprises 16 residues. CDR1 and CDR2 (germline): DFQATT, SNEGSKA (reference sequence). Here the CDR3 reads CSARDLDRGFNQPQHF.

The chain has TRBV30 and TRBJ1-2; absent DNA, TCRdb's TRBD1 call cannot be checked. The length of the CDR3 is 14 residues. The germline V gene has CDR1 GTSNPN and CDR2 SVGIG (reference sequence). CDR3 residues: CAWSVRAGERGYTF.

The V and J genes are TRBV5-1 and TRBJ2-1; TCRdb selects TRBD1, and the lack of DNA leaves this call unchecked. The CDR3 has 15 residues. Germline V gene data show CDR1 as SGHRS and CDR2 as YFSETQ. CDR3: CASSGGASSYNEQFF.

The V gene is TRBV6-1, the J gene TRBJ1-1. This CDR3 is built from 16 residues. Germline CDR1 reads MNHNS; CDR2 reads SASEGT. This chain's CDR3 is CASRVFPSPANTEAFF.

This CDR3 is CASRSLDEQFF. This chain joins TRBV6-6 and TRBJ2-1. This CDR3 has 11 amino acids. CDR1 and CDR2 (germline): MNHNY, SVGAGI (reference sequence).

Here the CDR3 reads CASKVRAGAYEQYF. The chain links TRBV27 to TRBJ2-7; absent DNA, TCRdb's TRBD2 call cannot be checked. CDR1 is MNHEY, CDR2 SMNVEV, per germline (reference sequence). The CDR3 spans 14 residues.

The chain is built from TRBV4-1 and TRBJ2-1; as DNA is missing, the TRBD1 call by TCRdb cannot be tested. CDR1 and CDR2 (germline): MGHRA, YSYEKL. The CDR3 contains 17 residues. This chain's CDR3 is CASSQEFSGGIYNEQFF.

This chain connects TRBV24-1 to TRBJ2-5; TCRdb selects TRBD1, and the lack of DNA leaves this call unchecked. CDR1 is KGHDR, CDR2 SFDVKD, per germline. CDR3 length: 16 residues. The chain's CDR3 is CATSELGGGMKETQYF.

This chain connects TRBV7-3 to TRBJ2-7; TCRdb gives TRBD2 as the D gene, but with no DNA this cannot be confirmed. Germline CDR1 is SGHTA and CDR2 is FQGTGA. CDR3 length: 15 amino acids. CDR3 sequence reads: CASSLYPSGKGEQYF.

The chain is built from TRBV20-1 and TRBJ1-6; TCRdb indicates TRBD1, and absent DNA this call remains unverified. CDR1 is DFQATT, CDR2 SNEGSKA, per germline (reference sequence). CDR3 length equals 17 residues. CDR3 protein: CSARDIRTSLADSPLHF.

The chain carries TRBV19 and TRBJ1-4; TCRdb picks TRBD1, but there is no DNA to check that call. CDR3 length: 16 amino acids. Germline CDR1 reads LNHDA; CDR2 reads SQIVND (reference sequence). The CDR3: CASSIEGAITNEKLFF.

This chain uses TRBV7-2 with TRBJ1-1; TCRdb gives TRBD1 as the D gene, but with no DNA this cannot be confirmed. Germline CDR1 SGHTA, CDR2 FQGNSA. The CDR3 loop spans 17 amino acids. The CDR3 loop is CASRHTGGQVENTEAFF.

The CDR3 is CAPRQGGTEAFF. This chain joins TRBV24-1 and TRBJ1-1; TCRdb reports TRBD1, a call that lacks DNA to check it against. Germline V gene data show CDR1 as KGHDR and CDR2 as SFDVKD. This CDR3 is 12 amino acids long.

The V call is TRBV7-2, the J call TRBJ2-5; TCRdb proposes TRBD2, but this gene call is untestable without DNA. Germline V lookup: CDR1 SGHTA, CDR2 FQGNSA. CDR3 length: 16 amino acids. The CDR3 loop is CASSSSAGGPQETQYF.

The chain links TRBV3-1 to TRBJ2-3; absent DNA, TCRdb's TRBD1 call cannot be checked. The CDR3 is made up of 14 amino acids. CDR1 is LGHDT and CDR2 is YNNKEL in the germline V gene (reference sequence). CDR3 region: CASSLGTGGNTQYF.

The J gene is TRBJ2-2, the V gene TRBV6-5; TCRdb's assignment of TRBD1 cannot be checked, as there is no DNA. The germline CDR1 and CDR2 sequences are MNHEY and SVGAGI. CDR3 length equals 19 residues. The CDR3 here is CASRTVTWVPGGGTGELFF.

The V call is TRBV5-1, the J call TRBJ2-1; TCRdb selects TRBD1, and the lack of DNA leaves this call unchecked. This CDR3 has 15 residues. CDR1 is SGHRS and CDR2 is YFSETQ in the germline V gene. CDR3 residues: CASSEQGLGGGEQFF.

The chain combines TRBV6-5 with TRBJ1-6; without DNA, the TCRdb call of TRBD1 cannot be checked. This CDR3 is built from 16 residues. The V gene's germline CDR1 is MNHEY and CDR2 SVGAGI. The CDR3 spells CASSYSGTGPLSPLHF.

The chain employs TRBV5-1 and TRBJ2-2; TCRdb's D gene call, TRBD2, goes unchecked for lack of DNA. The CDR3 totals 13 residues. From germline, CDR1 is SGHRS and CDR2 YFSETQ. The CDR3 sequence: CASRSGGPGELFF.

CDR3 sequence reads: CASSHKPGQSSYEQYF. The rearrangement links TRBV4-1 to TRBJ2-7; TCRdb designates TRBD1, a call that cannot be tested without DNA. Germline values: CDR1 MGHRA, CDR2 YSYEKL. CDR3 length: 16 amino acids.

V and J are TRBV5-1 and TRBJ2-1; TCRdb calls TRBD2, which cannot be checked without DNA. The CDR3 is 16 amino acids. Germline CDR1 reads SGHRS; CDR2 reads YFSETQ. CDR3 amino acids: CASSLAVAAGGNEQFF.

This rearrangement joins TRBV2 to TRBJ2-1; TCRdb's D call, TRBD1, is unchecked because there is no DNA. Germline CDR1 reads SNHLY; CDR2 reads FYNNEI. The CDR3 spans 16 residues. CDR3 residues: CASRGWTGTSYNEQFF.

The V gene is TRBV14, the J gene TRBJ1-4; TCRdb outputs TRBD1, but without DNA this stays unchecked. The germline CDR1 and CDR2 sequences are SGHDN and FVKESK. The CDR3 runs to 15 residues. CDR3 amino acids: CASSQEPGTNEKLFF.

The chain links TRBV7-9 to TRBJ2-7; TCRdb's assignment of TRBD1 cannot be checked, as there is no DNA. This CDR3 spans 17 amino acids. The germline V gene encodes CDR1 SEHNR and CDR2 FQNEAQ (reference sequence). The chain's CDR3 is CASSSFRGTGGSYEQYF.